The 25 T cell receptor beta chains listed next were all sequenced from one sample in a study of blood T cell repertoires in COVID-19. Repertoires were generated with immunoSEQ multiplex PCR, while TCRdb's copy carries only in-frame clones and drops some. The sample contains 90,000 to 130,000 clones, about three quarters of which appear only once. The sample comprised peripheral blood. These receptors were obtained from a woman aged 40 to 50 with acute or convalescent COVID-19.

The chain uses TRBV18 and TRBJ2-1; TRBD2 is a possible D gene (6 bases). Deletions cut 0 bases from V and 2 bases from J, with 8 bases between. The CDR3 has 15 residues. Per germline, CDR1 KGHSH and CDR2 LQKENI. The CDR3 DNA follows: TGTGCCAGCTCACCACCGTGGGGGGCCTACAATGAGCAGTTCTTC. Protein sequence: CASSPPWGAYNEQFF. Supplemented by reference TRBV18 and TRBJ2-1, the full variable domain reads NAGVMQNPRHLVRRRGQEARLRCSPMKGHSHVYWYRQLPEEGLKFMVYLQKENIIDESGMPKERFSAEFPKEGPSILRIQQVVRGDSAAYFCASSPPWGAYNEQFFGPGTRLTVL.

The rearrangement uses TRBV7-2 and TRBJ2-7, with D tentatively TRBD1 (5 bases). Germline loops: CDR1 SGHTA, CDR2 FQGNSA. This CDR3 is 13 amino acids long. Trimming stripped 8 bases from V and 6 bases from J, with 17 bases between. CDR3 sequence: CASGWTSPSEQYF. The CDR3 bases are TGTGCCAGCGGTTGGACATCTCCCTCCGAGCAGTACTTC. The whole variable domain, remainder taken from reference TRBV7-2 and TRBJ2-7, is GAGVSQSPSNKVTEKGKDVELRCDPISGHTALYWYRQSLGQGLEFLIYFQGNSAPDKSGLPSDRFSAERTGGSVSTLTIQRTQQEDSAVYLCASGWTSPSEQYFGPGTRLTVT.

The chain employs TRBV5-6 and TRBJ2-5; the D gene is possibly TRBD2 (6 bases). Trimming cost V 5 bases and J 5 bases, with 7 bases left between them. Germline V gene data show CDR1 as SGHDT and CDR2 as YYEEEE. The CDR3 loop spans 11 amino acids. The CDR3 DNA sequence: TGTGCCAGCAGTCGGGGGGAGACCCAGTACTTC. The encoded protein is CASSRGETQYF.

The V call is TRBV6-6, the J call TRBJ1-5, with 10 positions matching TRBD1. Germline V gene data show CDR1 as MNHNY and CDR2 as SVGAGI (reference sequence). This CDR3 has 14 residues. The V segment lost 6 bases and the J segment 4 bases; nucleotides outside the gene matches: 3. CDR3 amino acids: CASSLGQGNQPQHF. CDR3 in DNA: TGTGCCAGCAGCTTGGGACAGGGGAATCAGCCCCAGCATTTT.

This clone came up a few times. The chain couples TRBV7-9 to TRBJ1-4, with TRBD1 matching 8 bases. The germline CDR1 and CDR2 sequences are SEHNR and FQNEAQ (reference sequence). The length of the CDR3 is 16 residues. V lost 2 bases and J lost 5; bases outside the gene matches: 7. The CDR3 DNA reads TGTGCCAGCAGCTTATTATACGGGACAGGCAATGAAAAACTGTTTTTT. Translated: CASSLLYGTGNEKLFF.

This CDR3 is CASSKDSSQETQYF. CDR3 DNA sequence: TGCGCCAGCAGCAAGGACAGTTCGCAAGAGACCCAGTACTTC. The rearrangement joins TRBV5-1 to TRBJ2-5; D is perhaps TRBD1 (6 bases). The germline V gene has CDR1 SGHRS and CDR2 YFSETQ. This CDR3 spans 14 amino acids. Deletions cut 4 bases from V and 2 bases from J, with 12 bases between.

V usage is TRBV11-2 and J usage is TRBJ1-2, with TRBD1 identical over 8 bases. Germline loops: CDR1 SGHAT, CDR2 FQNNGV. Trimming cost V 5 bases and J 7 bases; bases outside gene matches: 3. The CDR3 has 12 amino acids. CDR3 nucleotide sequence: TGTGCCAGCAGCGACAGGGGCGGTGGCTACACCTTC. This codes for CASSDRGGGYTF.

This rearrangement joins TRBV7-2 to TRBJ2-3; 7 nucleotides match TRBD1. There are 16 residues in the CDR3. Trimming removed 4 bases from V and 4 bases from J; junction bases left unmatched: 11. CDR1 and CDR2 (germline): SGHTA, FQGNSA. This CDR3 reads CASSSQTGMRADTQYF. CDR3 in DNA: TGTGCCAGCAGCTCCCAGACAGGGATGCGGGCAGATACGCAGTATTTT.

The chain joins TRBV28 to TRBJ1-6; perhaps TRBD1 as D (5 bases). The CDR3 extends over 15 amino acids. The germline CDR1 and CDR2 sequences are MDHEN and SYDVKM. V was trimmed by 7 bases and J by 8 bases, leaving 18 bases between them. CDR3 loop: CASKRGVSPYSPLHF. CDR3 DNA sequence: TGTGCCAGCAAAAGGGGCGTTAGCCCGTATTCACCCCTCCACTTT.

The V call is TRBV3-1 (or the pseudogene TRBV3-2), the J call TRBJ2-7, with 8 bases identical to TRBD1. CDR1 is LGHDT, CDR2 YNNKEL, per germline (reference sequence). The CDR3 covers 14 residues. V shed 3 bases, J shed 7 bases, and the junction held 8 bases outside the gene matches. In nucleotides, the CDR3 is TGTGCCAGCAGCCACAGACAGGGGTTTGGGGAGCAGTACTTC. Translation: CASSHRQGFGEQYF.

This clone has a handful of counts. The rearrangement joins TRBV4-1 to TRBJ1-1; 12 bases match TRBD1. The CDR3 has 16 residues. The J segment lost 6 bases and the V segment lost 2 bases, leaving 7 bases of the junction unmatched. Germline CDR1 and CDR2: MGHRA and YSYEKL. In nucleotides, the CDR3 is TGCGCCAGCAGCCAATCCGGGACAGGGGGCTCATCTGAAGCTTTCTTT. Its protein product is CASSQSGTGGSSEAFF.

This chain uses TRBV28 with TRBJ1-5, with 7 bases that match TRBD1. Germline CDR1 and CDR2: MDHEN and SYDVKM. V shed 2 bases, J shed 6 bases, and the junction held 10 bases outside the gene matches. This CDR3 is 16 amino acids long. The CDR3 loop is CASSLGAHRGRQPQHF. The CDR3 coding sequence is TGTGCCAGCAGTTTAGGAGCTCACAGGGGTCGTCAGCCCCAGCATTTT.

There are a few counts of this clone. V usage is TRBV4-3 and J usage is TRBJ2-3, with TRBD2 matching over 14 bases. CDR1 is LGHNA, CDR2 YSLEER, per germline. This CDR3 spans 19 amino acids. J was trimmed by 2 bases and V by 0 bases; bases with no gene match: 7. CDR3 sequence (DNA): TGCGCCAGCAGCCAAGAAGCTGGGACTAGCGGGGGACACACAGATACGCAGTATTTT. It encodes CASSQEAGTSGGHTDTQYF.

The CDR3 DNA reads as TGTGCCAGCAGCTTGTCCCGAGAGACCCAGTACTTC. This encodes CASSLSRETQYF. This chain links TRBV7-2 with TRBJ2-5; D remains ambiguous. The CDR3 covers 12 residues. Between the trimmed V and J ends, which lost 3 bases and 4 bases, there was a span of 6 bases. Germline CDR1 is SGHTA and CDR2 is FQGNSA.

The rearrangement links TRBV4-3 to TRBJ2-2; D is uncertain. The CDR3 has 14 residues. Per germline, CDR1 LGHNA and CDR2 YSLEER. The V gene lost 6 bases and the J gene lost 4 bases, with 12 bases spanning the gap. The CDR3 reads CASRETSRTGELFF. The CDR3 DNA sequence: TGCGCCAGCAGGGAGACGTCGCGCACCGGGGAGCTGTTTTTT.

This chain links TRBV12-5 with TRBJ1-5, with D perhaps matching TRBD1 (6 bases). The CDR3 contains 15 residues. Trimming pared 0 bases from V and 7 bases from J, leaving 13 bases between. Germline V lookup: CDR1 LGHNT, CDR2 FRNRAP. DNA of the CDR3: TGTGCTAGTGGTTTGGTACCAGGGGCTGGACAGCCCCAGCATTTT. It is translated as CASGLVPGAGQPQHF. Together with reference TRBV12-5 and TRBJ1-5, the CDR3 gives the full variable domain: DARVTQTPRHKVTEMGQEVTMRCQPILGHNTVFWYRQTMMQGLELLAYFRNRAPLDDSGMPKDRFSAEMPDATLATLKIQPSEPRDSAVYFCASGLVPGAGQPQHFGDGTRLSIL.

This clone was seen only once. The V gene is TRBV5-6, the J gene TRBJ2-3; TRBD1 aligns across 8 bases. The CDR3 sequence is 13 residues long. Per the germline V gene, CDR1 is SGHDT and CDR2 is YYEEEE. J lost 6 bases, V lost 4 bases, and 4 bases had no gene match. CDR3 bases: TGTGCCAGCAGCCGCAGGGGGCATGATACGCAGTATTTT. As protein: CASSRRGHDTQYF.

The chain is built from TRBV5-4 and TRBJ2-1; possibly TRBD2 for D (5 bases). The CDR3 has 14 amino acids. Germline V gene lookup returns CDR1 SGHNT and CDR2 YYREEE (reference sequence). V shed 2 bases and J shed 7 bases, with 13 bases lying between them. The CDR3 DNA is TGTGCCAGCAGCTTCGAATTTAGCGATAATGAGCAGTTCTTC. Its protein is CASSFEFSDNEQFF.

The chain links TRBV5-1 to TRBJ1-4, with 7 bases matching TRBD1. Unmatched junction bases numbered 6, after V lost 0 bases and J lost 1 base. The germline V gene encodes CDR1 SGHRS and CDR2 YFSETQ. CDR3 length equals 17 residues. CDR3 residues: CASSLGVTGRTNEKLFF. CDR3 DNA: TGCGCCAGCAGCTTGGGGGTGACAGGGAGAACTAATGAAAAACTGTTTTTT.

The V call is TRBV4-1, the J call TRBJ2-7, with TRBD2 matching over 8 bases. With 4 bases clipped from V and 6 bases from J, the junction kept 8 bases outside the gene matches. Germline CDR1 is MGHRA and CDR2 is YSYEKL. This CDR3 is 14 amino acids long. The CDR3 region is CASSREGGGSEQYF. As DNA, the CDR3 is TGCGCCAGCAGCCGGGAGGGCGGGGGGTCCGAGCAGTACTTC.

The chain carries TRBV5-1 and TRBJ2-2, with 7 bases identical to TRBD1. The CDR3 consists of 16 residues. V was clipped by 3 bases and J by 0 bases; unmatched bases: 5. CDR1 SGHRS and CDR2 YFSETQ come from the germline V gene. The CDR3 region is CASSYSGTANTGELFF. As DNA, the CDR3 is TGCGCCAGCAGCTACTCCGGGACAGCGAACACCGGGGAGCTGTTTTTT.

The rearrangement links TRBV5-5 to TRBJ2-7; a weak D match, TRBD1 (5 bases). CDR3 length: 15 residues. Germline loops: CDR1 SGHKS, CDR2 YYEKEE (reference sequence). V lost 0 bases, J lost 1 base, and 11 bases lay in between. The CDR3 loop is CASSLAATDSYEQYF. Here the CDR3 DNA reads TGTGCCAGCAGCTTGGCAGCGACAGATTCCTACGAGCAGTACTTC.

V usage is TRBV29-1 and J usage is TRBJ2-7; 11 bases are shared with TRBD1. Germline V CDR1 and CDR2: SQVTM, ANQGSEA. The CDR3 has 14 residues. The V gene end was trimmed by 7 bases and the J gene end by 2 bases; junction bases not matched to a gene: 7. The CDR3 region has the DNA TGCAGCGCGACGGGACAGGGGGTAACCTACGAGCAGTACTTC. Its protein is CSATGQGVTYEQYF.

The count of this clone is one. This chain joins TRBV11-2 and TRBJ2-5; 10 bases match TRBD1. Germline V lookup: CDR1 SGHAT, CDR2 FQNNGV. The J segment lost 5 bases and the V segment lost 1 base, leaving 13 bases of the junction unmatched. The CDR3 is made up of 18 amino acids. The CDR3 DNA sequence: TGTGCCAGCAGCTTAGGTAGTACTGGGGACAGGGGTGGCGAGACCCAGTACTTC. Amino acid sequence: CASSLGSTGDRGGETQYF.

The CDR3 loop is CASSFKRVNINEQFF. The CDR3 region has the DNA TGCGCCAGCAGCTTCAAGCGGGTAAATATAAATGAGCAGTTCTTC. The J gene is TRBJ2-1, the V gene TRBV5-1, with D possibly being TRBD2 (6 bases). CDR3 length: 15 residues. V was pared by 2 bases and J by 7 bases, with 16 bases between. Germline CDR1 and CDR2: SGHRS and YFSETQ.